A single sample is the source of the 4 T cell receptor beta chains below, sequenced in a study of blood T cell repertoires in COVID-19. Clones were sequenced by immunoSEQ multiplex PCR, and TCRdb holds only the in-frame ones, with some missing. This table holds roughly 330,000 clones, roughly 89% found once. Sequenced sample: peripheral blood. Source of these receptors: a young man with COVID-19, enrolled during active disease.

The chain combines TRBV5-5 with TRBJ2-3, with D perhaps matching TRBD1 (6 bases). This CDR3 contains 15 residues. The ends were cut back, 5 bases at V and 3 bases at J, with 16 bases in the middle. CDR1 is SGHKS, CDR2 YYEKEE, per germline (reference sequence). The CDR3, as DNA: TGTGCCAGCAGGCGGGTGGGGGCCAGGACAGATACGCAGTATTTT. Residues: CASRRVGARTDTQYF. The entire variable domain, with the rest obtained from reference TRBV5-5 and TRBJ2-3, is as follows: DAGVTQSPTHLIKTRGQQVTLRCSPISGHKSVSWYQQVLGQGPQFIFQYYEKEERGRGNFPDRFSARQFPNYSSELNVNALLLGDSALYLCASRRVGARTDTQYFGPGTRLTVL.

The J gene is TRBJ1-6, the V gene TRBV6-6; 11 bases fit TRBD1. Germline values: CDR1 MNHNY, CDR2 SVGAGI (reference sequence). The length of the CDR3 is 18 residues. Trimming took 5 bases from V and 0 from J; bases not matched to a gene: 6. The CDR3 is CASSRPGTGGSYNSPLHF. The CDR3 DNA follows: TGTGCCAGCAGTCGTCCCGGGACAGGGGGCTCCTATAATTCACCCCTCCACTTT.

This chain connects TRBV7-9 to TRBJ2-2, with TRBD2 as a possible D gene (6 bases). This CDR3 is built from 17 residues. The V gene lost 5 bases and the J gene lost 0 bases, with 16 bases spanning the gap. Germline CDR1 and CDR2: SEHNR and FQNEAQ (reference sequence). The CDR3 sequence is CASSPYRAGPNTGELFF. The CDR3 bases are TGTGCCAGCAGCCCTTACAGAGCGGGCCCGAACACCGGGGAGCTGTTTTTT.

V and J are TRBV2 and TRBJ1-3; D gene uncertain. This CDR3 region has 13 residues. The V gene lost 5 bases and the J gene lost 4 bases, with 9 bases spanning the gap. Germline V gene lookup returns CDR1 SNHLY and CDR2 FYNNEI. The CDR3 spells CASSSRYGNTIYF. CDR3 nucleotides: TGTGCCAGCAGTTCCCGCTACGGAAACACCATATATTTT.